This TCR beta chain was sequenced in a study of monozygotic twins with inflammatory bowel disease. Germline-derived CDR1 and CDR2 are SEHNR and FQNEAQ (reference sequence). The CDR3 contains 17 residues. TCRdb re-called the 5' RACE reads and gives one entry per CDR3 protein, without DNA. The ten most abundant clones cover over 10% of a sample with about 110,000 distinct CDR3 sequences. The sample taken for sequencing was blood. The genes are TRBV7-9 and TRBJ2-7; the D call from TCRdb, TRBD1, cannot be confirmed without DNA. This receptor was obtained from a human donor with ulcerative colitis or Crohn's disease, or a healthy co-twin of an affected twin (not recorded which). CDR3 residues: CASSLASGTGGAYEQYF.